The subject of this entry is one TCR beta chain. This CDR3 spans 14 amino acids. V shed 4 bases and J 3 bases; nucleotides not matched to a gene: 5. Germline CDR1 and CDR2: LNHDA and SQIVND (reference sequence). In the authors' workflow: Scientists estimated how many nucleated cells there were by amplifying reference gene primers. Repertoires were generated with immunoSEQ multiplex PCR, while TCRdb's copy carries only in-frame clones and drops some. That table is the source of V, J and clone size, and D and trimming were worked out from the DNA. The sample holds around 61,000 clones, around 86% seen once. The data were obtained in a study of blood T cell repertoires in COVID-19.

The TCR originated in a man aged 50 to 60 with active COVID-19. V is TRBV19 and J is TRBJ2-7; 8 positions agree with TRBD1. Sequences were obtained from peripheral blood. As DNA, the CDR3 is TGTGCCAGTAGTACACAGGGGGGTTTCTACGAGCAGTACTTC. Protein product: CASSTQGGFYEQYF.